A single sample is the source of the 5 T cell receptor beta chains below, sequenced in a study of shared clonotypes between healthy human individuals. Sequencing was performed with immunoSEQ multiplex PCR; in TCRdb, only in-frame clones are kept and a portion is missing. The table includes around 2,000,000 clones, under 95% detected once. CD45RO-negative CD8 cells positively selected for CCR7 made up the naive population, which excluded terminally differentiated effector memory CD45RA+ cells. The specimen sequenced was naive CD8+ T cells from PBMCs. The source is a young man in good health. Some clones in this sample may be carry-over from other donors' samples.

There are a few counts of this clone. V usage is TRBV30 and J usage is TRBJ1-1; D may be TRBD1 (6 bases). This CDR3 contains 12 residues. V lost 6 bases, J lost 0 bases, and 8 bases lay in between. Germline CDR1 GTSNPN, CDR2 SVGIG (reference sequence). The CDR3 bases are TGTGCCTGCGCAGGGGTGAACACTGAAGCTTTCTTT. Translating gives CACAGVNTEAFF.

The chain uses TRBV27 and TRBJ2-7, with D hard to call. Germline CDR1 reads MNHEY; CDR2 reads SMNVEV (reference sequence). The CDR3 has 14 amino acids. Between the trimmed V and J ends, which lost 6 bases and 3 bases, there was a span of 15 bases. The DNA for the CDR3 is TGTGCCAGCAGCCCCCGGAAGGTCAACTACGAGCAGTACTTC. Residues: CASSPRKVNYEQYF.

This clone was detected a few times. This rearrangement joins TRBV27 to TRBJ1-5; TRBD1 is a possible D gene (6 bases). This CDR3 has 13 amino acids. The V gene lost 2 bases and the J gene lost 10 bases, with 12 bases spanning the gap. Germline V gives CDR1 MNHEY, CDR2 SMNVEV (reference sequence). The CDR3 protein is CASSLNRASPQHF. Written as DNA, the CDR3 is TGTGCCAGCAGTTTAAACAGGGCGAGCCCCCAGCATTTT.

J is TRBJ2-1 and V is TRBV14; 8 nucleotides line up with TRBD1. The germline V gene encodes CDR1 SGHDN and CDR2 FVKESK. This CDR3 is 18 amino acids long. Unmatched junction bases numbered 19, after V lost 8 bases and J lost 4 bases. The DNA of the CDR3 is TGTGCCAGCCAGAGGACAGGGAGGAGAGGGCCGTTATACAATGAGCAGTTCTTC. Translated: CASQRTGRRGPLYNEQFF.

This clone was detected once. The chain employs TRBV5-1 and TRBJ2-5; D is uncertain. The length of the CDR3 is 14 residues. V lost 5 bases, J lost 6 bases, and 17 bases lay in between. CDR1 and CDR2 (germline): SGHRS, YFSETQ. DNA for the CDR3: TGCGCCAGCAGTTCGGACCAAAAGGAAAAGACCCAGTACTTC. Translated: CASSSDQKEKTQYF.